These 2 T cell receptor beta chains came from one sample sequenced in a study of cytomegalovirus exposure and HLA in healthy donors (dated by TCRdb to the late 2010s). Library generation was performed with the immunoSEQ multiplex PCR assay. A mixture of 60 forward primers for TCR Vbeta segments and 13 reverse primers for TCR Jbeta segments was used in the multiplex PCR. The clones in this table, taken by TCRdb from immuneACCESS, are in-frame only. Not every clone is retained; where verified, under half of the shortfall comes from an unresolved V gene, and the cause of the rest is unknown. Within this sample are about 160,000 clones, with approximately 80% of them counted one time only. In total, the top ten clones hold around 3% of the sample. The sample taken for sequencing was PBMCs. The receptor source for this set is a middle-aged woman in good health and CMV-seropositive.

The chain employs TRBV6-5 and TRBJ2-7, with a possible D match to TRBD1 (6 bases). This CDR3 has 11 amino acids. Germline V CDR1 and CDR2: MNHEY, SVGAGI. V lost 6 bases and J lost 6, with 9 bases in between. Here the CDR3 reads CASRQGSEQYF. The CDR3 DNA is TGTGCCAGCAGACAGGGATCCGAGCAGTACTTC.

The chain combines TRBV6-1 with TRBJ1-1; no reliable D call. Germline V lookup: CDR1 MNHNS, CDR2 SASEGT. V gave up 2 bases and J gave up 1 base, with 14 bases separating them. The length of the CDR3 is 16 residues. CDR3 coding DNA: TGTGCCAGCAGTGAATGGGCGGGGAGAGGGAACACTGAAGCTTTCTTT. This translates into CASSEWAGRGNTEAFF.